The entry that follows covers one T cell receptor beta chain sequence. The CDR3 spans 13 residues. Germline V CDR1 and CDR2: SGHVS, FQNEAQ. V was shortened by 5 bases and J by 1 base, with 8 bases between the two germline ends. The data were taken from a study of blood T cell repertoires in COVID-19. Study-wide context: Samples came from the United States, Italy and Spain, spanning acute and convalescent COVID-19. Nucleic acid was either cDNA or gDNA, and it came from T cells, B-cell-depleted T cells, or PBMCs.

How the authors handled the data: Researchers report that nucleated cell counts were estimated from reference gene primer amplification. TCRdb's table, derived via immunoSEQ multiplex PCR, lists solely in-frame clones and lacks some. D and trimming come from the DNA, and the V and J calls and clone size come from that table. The data show 250,000 to 350,000 clones, with roughly nine tenths seen just once and roughly 2.3% held by the top ten. Sequencing was performed on peripheral blood. The receptor's source is a man aged 18 to 29 with active or convalescent COVID-19. V is TRBV7-8 and J is TRBJ2-5, with TRBD1 as a possible D gene (5 bases). The CDR3 DNA follows: TGTGCCAGCAGCACCAGGGTCCAAGAGACCCAGTACTTC. Amino acid sequence: CASSTRVQETQYF.